The 9 T cell receptor beta chains listed next were all sequenced from one sample in a study of CD8+ T cells in alopecia areata. Extraction and reverse transcription of RNA yielded cDNA as the sequencing template. The table came from immunoSEQ multiplex PCR; TCRdb's copy has only in-frame clones and leaves some out. This repertoire shows some 190,000 clones, 51% found once; its top ten account for 9.5% to 13%. The treatment denotes: oral pan-JAK inhibitor, 5-10 mg twice daily. The sample in question was CD8+ T cells sorted from blood, obtained at week 52, from a patient treated with tofacitinib. The receptors stem from a human donor with alopecia areata.

The chain recombines TRBV6-4 with TRBJ2-7; no firm D call. The CDR3 loop spans 12 amino acids. V was trimmed by 8 bases and J by 5 bases, leaving 13 bases between them. Per the germline V gene, CDR1 is MRHNA and CDR2 is SNTAGT. CDR3 amino acids: CASGPGANEQYF. CDR3 in DNA: TGTGCCAGCGGCCCGGGTGCGAACGAGCAGTACTTC.

This chain joins TRBV9 and TRBJ2-7; 9 nucleotides match TRBD1. This CDR3 has 16 amino acids. The V gene's germline CDR1 is SGDLS and CDR2 YYNGEE. J was trimmed by 2 bases and V by 0 bases; bases with no gene match: 6. In DNA form, the CDR3 reads TGTGCCAGCAGCGTAGAAGCGGGACAGGGTACCTACGAGCAGTACTTC. Residues: CASSVEAGQGTYEQYF.

CDR3 nucleotide sequence: TGCGCCAGCAGCTTCGAGGGACAGATACAAGAGACCCAGTACTTC. Amino acids: CASSFEGQIQETQYF. The chain couples TRBV5-1 to TRBJ2-5, with 7 bases aligning to TRBD1. In germline, CDR1 is SGHRS, CDR2 YFSETQ. The CDR3 covers 15 residues. With V trimmed by 2 bases and J by 2 bases, 6 bases remained unmatched.

In this sample, this clone turned up a few times. The CDR3 region is CASSPRLGGSSYEQYF. The CDR3 coding sequence is TGTGCCAGCAGTCCCCGCCTGGGGGGGAGCTCCTACGAGCAGTACTTC. The genes are TRBV27 and TRBJ2-7; 7 bases are shared with TRBD2. V dropped 5 bases and J dropped 0; count of bases not matched to a gene: 10. This CDR3 has 16 amino acids. CDR1 and CDR2 (germline): MNHEY, SMNVEV (reference sequence).

This clone appeared once. The same CDR3 is also encoded by other DNA sequences in this sample. The chain links TRBV2 to TRBJ1-1; no definite D call. The germline V and J ends were trimmed by 1 base and 0 bases, with 0 bases remaining between them. CDR1 and CDR2 from the germline V gene are SNHLY and FYNNEI. The CDR3 covers 12 residues. This chain's CDR3 is CASSEVNTEAFF. In DNA form, the CDR3 reads TGTGCCAGCAGTGAAGTGAACACTGAAGCTTTCTTT. Looking up the rest from reference TRBV2 and TRBJ1-1 gives the full variable domain: EPEVTQTPSHQVTQMGQEVILRCVPISNHLYFYWYRQILGQKVEFLVSFYNNEISEKSEIFDDQFSVERPDGSNFTLKIRSTKLEDSAMYFCASSEVNTEAFFGQGTRLTVV.

This clone showed up just a few times. The V and J genes are TRBV4-1 and TRBJ2-2; 11 bases map to TRBD2. This CDR3 has 17 residues. Trimming removed 0 bases from V and 4 bases from J; junction bases left unmatched: 4. Germline V gives CDR1 MGHRA, CDR2 YSYEKL. CDR3 in amino acids: CASSQESSGGPTGELFF. As DNA, the CDR3 is TGCGCCAGCAGCCAAGAGTCTAGCGGGGGGCCCACCGGGGAGCTGTTTTTT.

This clone turned up a few times. The rearrangement uses TRBV19 and TRBJ1-6; D gene ambiguous. This CDR3 has 11 residues. V gave up 3 bases and J gave up 7 bases, with 1 base separating them. Germline loops: CDR1 LNHDA, CDR2 SQIVND (reference sequence). The CDR3 is CASSMNSPLHF. DNA for the CDR3: TGTGCCAGTAGTATGAATTCACCCCTCCACTTT.

This rearrangement joins TRBV29-1 to TRBJ2-7; D remains unclear. The ends were cut back, 7 bases at V and 0 bases at J, with 13 bases in the middle. The CDR3 runs to 13 residues. CDR1 and CDR2 (germline): SQVTM, ANQGSEA. CDR3 coding DNA: TGCAGCGCCGTAGGCAGGAGCTCCTACGAGCAGTACTTC. It encodes CSAVGRSSYEQYF.

The V gene is TRBV29-1, the J gene TRBJ1-4; D may be TRBD1 (5 bases). Deletions cut 0 bases from V and 5 bases from J, with 13 bases between. The length of the CDR3 is 15 residues. Germline CDR1 reads SQVTM; CDR2 reads ANQGSEA. CDR3 in DNA: TGCAGCGTTGAAGACAGCGAGACAGCGAATGAAAAACTGTTTTTT. Translation: CSVEDSETANEKLFF.